One sample yielded the 12 T cell receptor beta chains listed below, sequenced in a study of T cells after yellow fever vaccination. TCRdb fed the 5' RACE reads into MiXCR, producing one record per CDR3 protein. The top ten clones hold approximately 3.5% of a sample with some 240,000 distinct CDR3 sequences, around 5.2% of them seen once. This sample comprised CD4+ T cells sorted from PBMCs, obtained on the day of the yellow fever booster vaccination. The receptors stem from a man aged 18 to 35 who received the YFV17D yellow fever vaccine.

This clonotype was picked up a small number of times. The chain joins TRBV7-2 to TRBJ2-2, with a possible D match to TRBD1 (6 bases). This CDR3 contains 18 residues. CDR1 and CDR2 from the germline V gene are SGHTA and FQGNSA. V lost 5 bases, J lost 2 bases, and 21 bases lay in between. CDR3 in DNA: TGTGCCAGCAGCATAGAACCTAGGACAGCCCTAAACACCGGGGAGCTGTTTTTT. This gives the protein CASSIEPRTALNTGELFF. Based on the CDR3 plus reference TRBV7-2 and TRBJ2-2, the full variable domain is GAGVSQSPSNKVTEKGKDVELRCDPISGHTALYWYRQSLGQGLEFLIYFQGNSAPDKSGLPSDRFSAERTGGSVSTLTIQRTQQEDSAVYLCASSIEPRTALNTGELFFGEGSRLTVL.

V and J are TRBV12-5 and TRBJ1-5; weak D call: TRBD1 (6 bases). V lost 6 bases, J lost 0 bases, and 9 bases lay in between. Per germline, CDR1 LGHNT and CDR2 FRNRAP. The CDR3 is made up of 14 amino acids. CDR3 coding DNA: TGTGCTAGTGGCCAGGGGATTAGCAATCAGCCCCAGCATTTT. Translated: CASGQGISNQPQHF.

The chain is built from TRBV5-6 and TRBJ2-3, with D perhaps given as TRBD1 or TRBD2 (5 bases each). V was pared by 7 bases and J by 6 bases, with 15 bases between. Germline V lookup: CDR1 SGHDT, CDR2 YYEEEE. The CDR3 is made up of 13 amino acids. The CDR3 loop reads CASGTPGGDTQYF. DNA for the CDR3: TGTGCCAGCGGGACCCCGGGTGGGGATACGCAGTATTTT.

This clonotype was recorded at least ten times. V gene TRBV6-5 combines with J gene TRBJ2-1; 16 bases fit TRBD2. The CDR3 length is 18 residues. The junction had 5 bases not matched to a gene; V was cut back by 6 bases and J by 0 bases. The germline V gene has CDR1 MNHEY and CDR2 SVGAGI. CDR3 loop: CASRRGLAGGSSYNEQFF. CDR3 sequence (DNA): TGTGCCAGCAGGAGGGGACTAGCGGGGGGGAGCTCCTACAATGAGCAGTTCTTC.

This clonotype has a count of ten or more. The V gene is TRBV5-1, the J gene TRBJ2-1; D is undetermined. Between the trimmed V and J ends, which lost 1 base and 7 bases, there was a span of 12 bases. Germline-derived CDR1 and CDR2 are SGHRS and YFSETQ. This CDR3 has 14 amino acids. The CDR3 region is CASSLTTGTNEQFF. In DNA, the CDR3 is TGCGCCAGCAGCTTGACAACGGGCACTAATGAGCAGTTCTTC. The full variable domain, its missing parts supplied by reference TRBV5-1 and TRBJ2-1, is KAGVTQTPRYLIKTRGQQVTLSCSPISGHRSVSWYQQTPGQGLQFLFEYFSETQRNKGNFPGRFSGRQFSNSRSEMNVSTLELGDSALYLCASSLTTGTNEQFFGPGTRLTVL.

This clonotype has a handful of counts. The V call is TRBV5-5, the J call TRBJ2-1, with TRBD1 matching 9 bases. CDR1 is SGHKS, CDR2 YYEKEE, per germline (reference sequence). The CDR3 length is 15 residues. V shed 4 bases and J 4 bases; nucleotides not matched to a gene: 6. The CDR3 nucleotides are TGTGCCAGCAGCCCACTGACAGGGGGGTACAATGAGCAGTTCTTC. Translated, it gives CASSPLTGGYNEQFF.

This clonotype was detected ten times or more. The chain carries TRBV4-1 and TRBJ2-5, with TRBD2 as a possible D gene (5 bases). Trimming stripped 4 bases from V and 4 bases from J, with 22 bases between. The V gene's germline CDR1 is MGHRA and CDR2 YSYEKL. This CDR3 is 17 amino acids long. For the CDR3, the DNA is TGCGCCAGCAGCCCCAGATCTTCAGGCAGCGGAGGAGAGACCCAGTACTTC. It specifies CASSPRSSGSGGETQYF.

J is TRBJ1-4 and V is TRBV7-9; TRBD1 agrees at 7 bases. The germline CDR1 and CDR2 sequences are SEHNR and FQNEAQ (reference sequence). The CDR3 is 14 amino acids. The trim removed 7 bases at V and 3 bases at J, leaving 5 bases unmatched. Here the CDR3 reads CASIRGGSNEKLFF. CDR3 sequence (DNA): TGTGCCAGCATCAGGGGGGGATCTAATGAAAAACTGTTTTTT. Full variable domain (remainder filled in from reference TRBV7-9 and TRBJ1-4): DTGVSQNPRHKITKRGQNVTFRCDPISEHNRLYWYRQTLGQGPEFLTYFQNEAQLEKSRLLSDRFSAERPKGSFSTLEIQRTEQGDSAMYLCASIRGGSNEKLFFGSGTQLSVL.

This clonotype has only a few counts. This sequence joins TRBV5-6 and TRBJ1-5, with a tentative D call TRBD1 (5 bases). CDR1 and CDR2 from the germline V gene are SGHDT and YYEEEE. V lost 4 bases to trimming and J lost 3 bases, with 11 bases between them. The CDR3 spans 14 residues. CDR3 in DNA: TGTGCCAGCAGCGTCGCGGGGCCCAATCAGCCCCAGCATTTT. It yields the protein CASSVAGPNQPQHF.

The J gene is TRBJ1-5, the V gene TRBV4-2, with D uncertain. V was clipped by 0 bases and J by 4 bases, with 7 bases between them. The CDR3 spans 14 residues. From germline, CDR1 is LGHNA and CDR2 YNFKEQ. The CDR3 spells CASSQEGRNQPQHF. The CDR3, as DNA: TGTGCCAGCAGCCAAGAGGGCCGAAATCAGCCCCAGCATTTT.

The V call is TRBV4-3, the J call TRBJ1-2, with D possibly being TRBD1 (6 bases). Germline CDR1 and CDR2: LGHNA and YSLEER. The CDR3 has 17 amino acids. Trimming removed 0 bases at V and 3 bases at J, with 17 bases between. CDR3 coding DNA: TGCGCCAGCAGCCAAGATTTGTCGTGGGAGGGGGACTATGGCTACACCTTC. Protein product: CASSQDLSWEGDYGYTF.

The chain recombines TRBV18 with TRBJ2-1; possibly TRBD1 for D (6 bases). This CDR3 is 15 amino acids long. CDR1 is KGHSH, CDR2 LQKENI, per germline. Trimming shortened V by 4 bases and J by 6 bases, and 16 bases separated the two germline ends. Here the CDR3 reads CASSQVQGWSNEQFF. In DNA form, the CDR3 reads TGTGCCAGCTCACAGGTACAGGGATGGAGCAATGAGCAGTTCTTC.